Below, one TCR beta chain is given with its context. No antigen is known for it. Amplified TCR beta CDR3 regions derived from RNA transcripts. The HTBI set primed first-round TCR CDR3 RT-PCR. TCRdb re-called the multiplex PCR reads with MiXCR, one entry per CDR3 protein. The sample holds approximately 710,000 distinct CDR3 sequences, 17% seen once. The sample belongs to a study of T cells in Graves' hyperthyroidism and ophthalmopathy. Study background: Upon initial diagnosis and before any treatment, peripheral blood was collected.

Aged 18 to 65, the patients had hyperthyroidism that was newly diagnosed and had lasted under 2 months. The CDR3 is 11 amino acids. Trimming removed 3 bases from V and 7 bases from J, with 3 bases in between. Per germline, CDR1 MGHRA and CDR2 YSYEKL. Points from the study as a whole: Model-based prediction identified ophthalmopathy a median about 7 months prior to its onset. Blood shared most expanded thyroid clonotypes above 0.001.

What was sequenced was blood. This TCR came from a man in his fifties or sixties with Graves' hyperthyroidism. The J gene is TRBJ2-2, the V gene TRBV4-1; D gene unclear. The DNA of the CDR3 is TGCGCCAGCAGCCAGTTCGGGGAGCTGTTTTTT. Its protein is CASSQFGELFF.